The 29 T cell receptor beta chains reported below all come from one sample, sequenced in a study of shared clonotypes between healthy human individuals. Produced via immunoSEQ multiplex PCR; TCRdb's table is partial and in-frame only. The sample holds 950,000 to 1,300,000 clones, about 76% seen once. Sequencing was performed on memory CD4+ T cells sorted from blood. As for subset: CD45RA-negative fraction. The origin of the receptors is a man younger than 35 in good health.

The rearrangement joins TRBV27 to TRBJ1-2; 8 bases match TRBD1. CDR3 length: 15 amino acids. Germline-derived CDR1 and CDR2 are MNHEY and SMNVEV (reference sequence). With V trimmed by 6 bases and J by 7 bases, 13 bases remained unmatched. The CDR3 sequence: CASRPSLDRVGGYTF. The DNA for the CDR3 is TGTGCCAGCAGGCCGTCGTTGGACAGGGTGGGTGGCTACACCTTC.

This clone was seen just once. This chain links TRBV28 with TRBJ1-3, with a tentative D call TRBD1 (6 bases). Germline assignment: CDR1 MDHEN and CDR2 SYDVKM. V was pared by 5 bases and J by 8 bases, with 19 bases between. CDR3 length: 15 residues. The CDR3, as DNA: TGTGCCAGCAGTCCTGGGGGCAGGGAGGGAGACACCATATATTTT. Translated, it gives CASSPGGREGDTIYF.

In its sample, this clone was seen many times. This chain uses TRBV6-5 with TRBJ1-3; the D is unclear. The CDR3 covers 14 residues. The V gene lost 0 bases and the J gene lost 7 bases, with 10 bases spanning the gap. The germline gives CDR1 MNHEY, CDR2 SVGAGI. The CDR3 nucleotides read TGTGCCAGCAGTTACTCGAGGGTGTACAACACCATATATTTT. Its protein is CASSYSRVYNTIYF.

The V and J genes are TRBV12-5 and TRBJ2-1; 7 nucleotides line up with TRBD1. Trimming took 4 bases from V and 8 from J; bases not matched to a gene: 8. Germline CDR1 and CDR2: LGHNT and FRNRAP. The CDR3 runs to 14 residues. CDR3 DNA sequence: TGTGCTAGTGGTTACAGGGGAGCCAACGATGAGCAGTTCTTC. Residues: CASGYRGANDEQFF.

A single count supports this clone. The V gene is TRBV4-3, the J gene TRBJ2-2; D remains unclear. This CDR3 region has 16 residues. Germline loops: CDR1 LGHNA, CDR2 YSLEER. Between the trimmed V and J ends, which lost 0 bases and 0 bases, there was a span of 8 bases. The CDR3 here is CASSQEVTSNTGELFF. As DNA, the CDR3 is TGCGCCAGCAGCCAAGAGGTGACATCGAACACCGGGGAGCTGTTTTTT.

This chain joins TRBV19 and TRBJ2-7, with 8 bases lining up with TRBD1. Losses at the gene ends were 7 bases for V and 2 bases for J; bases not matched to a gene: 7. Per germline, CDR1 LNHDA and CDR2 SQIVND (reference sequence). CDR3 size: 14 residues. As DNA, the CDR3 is TGTGCCAGTAAAAAGGGACAGGAAGCCTACGAGCAGTACTTC. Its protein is CASKKGQEAYEQYF.

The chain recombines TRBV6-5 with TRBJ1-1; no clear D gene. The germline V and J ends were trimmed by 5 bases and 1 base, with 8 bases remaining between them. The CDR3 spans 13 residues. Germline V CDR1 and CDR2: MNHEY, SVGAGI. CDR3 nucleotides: TGTGCCAGCAGTACACAGCAGAACACTGAAGCTTTCTTT. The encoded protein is CASSTQQNTEAFF.

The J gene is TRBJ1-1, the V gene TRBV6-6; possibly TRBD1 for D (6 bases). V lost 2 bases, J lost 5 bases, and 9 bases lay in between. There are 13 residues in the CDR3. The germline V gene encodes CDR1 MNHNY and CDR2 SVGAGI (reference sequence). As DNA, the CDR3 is TGTGCCAGCAGTTACCAAACAGGGACTGAAGCTTTCTTT. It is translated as CASSYQTGTEAFF.

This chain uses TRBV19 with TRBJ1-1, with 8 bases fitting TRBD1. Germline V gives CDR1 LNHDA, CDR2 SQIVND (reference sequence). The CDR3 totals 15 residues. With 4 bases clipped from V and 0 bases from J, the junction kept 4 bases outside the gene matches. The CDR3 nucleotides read TGTGCCAGTAGTACTCCAGGGGGCGTGAACACTGAAGCTTTCTTT. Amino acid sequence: CASSTPGGVNTEAFF.

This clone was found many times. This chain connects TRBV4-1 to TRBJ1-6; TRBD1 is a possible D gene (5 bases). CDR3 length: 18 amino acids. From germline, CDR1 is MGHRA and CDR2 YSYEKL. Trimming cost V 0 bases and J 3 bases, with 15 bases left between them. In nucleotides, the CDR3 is TGCGCCAGCAGCCAAGAAGAGGCCAGTGGGGGCTATAATTCACCCCTCCACTTT. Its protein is CASSQEEASGGYNSPLHF.

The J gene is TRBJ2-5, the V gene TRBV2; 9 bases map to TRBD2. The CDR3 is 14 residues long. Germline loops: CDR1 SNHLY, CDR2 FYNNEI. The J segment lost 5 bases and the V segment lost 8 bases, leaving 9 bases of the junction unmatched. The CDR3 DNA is TGTGCCAGCGGCGTGCGGGGGGGCTTGGAGACCCAGTACTTC. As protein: CASGVRGGLETQYF.

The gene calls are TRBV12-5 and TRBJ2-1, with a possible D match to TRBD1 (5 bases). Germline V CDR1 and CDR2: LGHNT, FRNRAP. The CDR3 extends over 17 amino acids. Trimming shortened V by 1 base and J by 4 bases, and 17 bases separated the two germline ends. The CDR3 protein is CASGLGSKTEKYNEQFF. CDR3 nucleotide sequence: TGTGCTAGTGGTTTGGGCTCAAAGACAGAGAAATACAATGAGCAGTTCTTC.

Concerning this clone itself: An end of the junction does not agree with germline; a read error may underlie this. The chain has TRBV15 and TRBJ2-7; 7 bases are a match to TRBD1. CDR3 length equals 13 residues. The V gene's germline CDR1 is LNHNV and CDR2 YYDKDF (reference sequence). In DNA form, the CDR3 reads TGTGCCACCAGCCCTAACAGACAGGGCGAGGAGTACTTC. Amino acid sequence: CATSPNRQGEEYF.

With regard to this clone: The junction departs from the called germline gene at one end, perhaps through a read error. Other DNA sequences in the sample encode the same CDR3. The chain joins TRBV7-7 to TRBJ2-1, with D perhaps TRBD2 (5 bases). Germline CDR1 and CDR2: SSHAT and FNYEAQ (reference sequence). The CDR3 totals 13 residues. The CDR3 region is CASSLDRGNEQFF. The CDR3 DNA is TGTGCTAGCAGCTTAGATCGGGGCAATGAGCAGTTCTTC.

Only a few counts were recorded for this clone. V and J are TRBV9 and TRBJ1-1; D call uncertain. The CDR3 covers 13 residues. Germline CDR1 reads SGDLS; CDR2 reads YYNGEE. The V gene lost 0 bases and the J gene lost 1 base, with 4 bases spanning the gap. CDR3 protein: CASSVVPNTEAFF. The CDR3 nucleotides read TGTGCCAGCAGCGTAGTCCCGAACACTGAAGCTTTCTTT.

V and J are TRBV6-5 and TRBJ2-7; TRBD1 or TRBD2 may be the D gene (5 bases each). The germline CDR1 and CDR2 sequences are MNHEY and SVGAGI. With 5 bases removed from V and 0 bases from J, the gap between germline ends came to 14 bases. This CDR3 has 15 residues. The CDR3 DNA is TGTGCCAGCAGTAACCAAGGGACGGGCTCCTACGAGCAGTACTTC. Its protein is CASSNQGTGSYEQYF.

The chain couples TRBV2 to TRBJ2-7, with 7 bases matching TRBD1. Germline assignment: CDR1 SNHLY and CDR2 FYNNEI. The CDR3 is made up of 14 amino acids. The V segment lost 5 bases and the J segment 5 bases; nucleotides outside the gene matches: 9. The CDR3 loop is CASSRSGGGNEQYF. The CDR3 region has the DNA TGTGCCAGCAGTAGGTCAGGGGGTGGTAACGAGCAGTACTTC.

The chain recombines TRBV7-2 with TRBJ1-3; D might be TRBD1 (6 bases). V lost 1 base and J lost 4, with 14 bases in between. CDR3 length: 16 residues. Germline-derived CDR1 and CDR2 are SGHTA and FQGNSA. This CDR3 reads CASSLGGWGLGNTIYF. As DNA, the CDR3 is TGTGCCAGCAGCTTAGGGGGCTGGGGGCTCGGAAACACCATATATTTT.

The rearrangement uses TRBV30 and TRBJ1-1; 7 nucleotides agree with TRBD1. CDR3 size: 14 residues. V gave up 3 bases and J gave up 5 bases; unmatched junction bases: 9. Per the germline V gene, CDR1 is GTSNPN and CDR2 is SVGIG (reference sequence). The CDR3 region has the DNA TGTGCCTGGAGCAAGGGACAGCTAAGGACTGAAGCTTTCTTT. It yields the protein CAWSKGQLRTEAFF.

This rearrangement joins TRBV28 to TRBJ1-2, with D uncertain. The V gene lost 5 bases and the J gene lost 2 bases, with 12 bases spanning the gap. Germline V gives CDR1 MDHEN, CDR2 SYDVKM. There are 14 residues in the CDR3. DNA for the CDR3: TGTGCCAGCAGTCGATACACCGCCAACTATGGCTACACCTTC. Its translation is CASSRYTANYGYTF.

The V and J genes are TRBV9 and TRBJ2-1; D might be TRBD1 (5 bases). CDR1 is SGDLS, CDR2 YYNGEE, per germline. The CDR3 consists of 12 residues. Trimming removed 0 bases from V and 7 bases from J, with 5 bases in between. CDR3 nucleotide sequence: TGTGCCAGCAGCGTAGAGGGGAATGAGCAGTTCTTC. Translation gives CASSVEGNEQFF.

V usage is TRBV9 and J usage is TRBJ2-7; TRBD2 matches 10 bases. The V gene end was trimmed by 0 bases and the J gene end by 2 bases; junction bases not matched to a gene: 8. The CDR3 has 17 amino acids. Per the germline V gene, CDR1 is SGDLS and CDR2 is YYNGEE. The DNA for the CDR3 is TGTGCCAGCAGCGTAGCTACTGGGAGCGGGAGGGCCTACGAGCAGTACTTC. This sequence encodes CASSVATGSGRAYEQYF.

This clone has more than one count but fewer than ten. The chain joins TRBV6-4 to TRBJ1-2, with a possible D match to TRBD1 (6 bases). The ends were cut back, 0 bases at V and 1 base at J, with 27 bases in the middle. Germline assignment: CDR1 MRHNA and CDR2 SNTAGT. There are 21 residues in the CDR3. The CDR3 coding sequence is TGTGCCAGCAGTGACTCGTGGGCGGGGGGCCACAGGGCAGGAGGTAACTATGGCTACACCTTC. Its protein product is CASSDSWAGGHRAGGNYGYTF.

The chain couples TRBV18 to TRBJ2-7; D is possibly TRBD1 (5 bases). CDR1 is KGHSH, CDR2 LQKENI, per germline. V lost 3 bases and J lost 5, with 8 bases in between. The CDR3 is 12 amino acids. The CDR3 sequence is CASSPIRDEQYF. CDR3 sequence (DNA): TGTGCCAGCTCACCGATCAGGGACGAGCAGTACTTC.

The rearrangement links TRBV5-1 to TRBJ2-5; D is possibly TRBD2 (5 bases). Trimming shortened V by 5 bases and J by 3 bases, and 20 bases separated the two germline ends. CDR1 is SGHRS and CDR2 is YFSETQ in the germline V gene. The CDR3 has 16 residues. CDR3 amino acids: CASRPYSGGSEETQYF. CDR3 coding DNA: TGCGCCAGCAGACCCTATTCCGGAGGTTCAGAAGAGACCCAGTACTTC.

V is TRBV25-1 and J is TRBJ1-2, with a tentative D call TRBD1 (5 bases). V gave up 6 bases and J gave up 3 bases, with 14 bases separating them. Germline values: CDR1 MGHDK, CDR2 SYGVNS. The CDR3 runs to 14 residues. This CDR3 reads CASSTGGGDYGYTF. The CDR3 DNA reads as TGTGCCAGCAGCACCGGCGGGGGGGACTATGGCTACACCTTC.

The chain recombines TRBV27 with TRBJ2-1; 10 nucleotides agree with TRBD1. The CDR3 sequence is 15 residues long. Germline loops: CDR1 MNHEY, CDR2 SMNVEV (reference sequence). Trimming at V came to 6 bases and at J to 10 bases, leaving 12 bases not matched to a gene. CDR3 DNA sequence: TGTGCCAGCAGGGCTAACCGGGACAGGGGATCCGAGCAGTTCTTC. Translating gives CASRANRDRGSEQFF.

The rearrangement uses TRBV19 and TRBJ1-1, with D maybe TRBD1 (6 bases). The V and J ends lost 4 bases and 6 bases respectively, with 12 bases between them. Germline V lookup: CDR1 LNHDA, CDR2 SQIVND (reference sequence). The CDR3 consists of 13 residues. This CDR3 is CASSNSGEPEAFF. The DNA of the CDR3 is TGTGCCAGTAGTAATTCAGGGGAGCCTGAAGCTTTCTTT.

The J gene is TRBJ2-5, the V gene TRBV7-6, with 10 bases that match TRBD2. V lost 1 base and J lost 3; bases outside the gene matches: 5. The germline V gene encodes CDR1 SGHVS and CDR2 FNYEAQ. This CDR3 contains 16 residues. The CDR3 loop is CASSLVASGSKETQYF. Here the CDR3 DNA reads TGTGCCAGCAGCTTAGTGGCTAGCGGGAGCAAAGAGACCCAGTACTTC.